One sample yielded the 28 T cell receptor beta chains listed below, sequenced in a study of T cells in Graves' hyperthyroidism and ophthalmopathy. RNA transcripts were the template for amplifying TCR beta CDR3 regions. The HTBI primer set drove a first-round RT-PCR of the TCR CDR3. TCRdb fed the multiplex PCR reads into MiXCR, producing one record per CDR3 protein. The sample has 490,000 or so distinct CDR3 sequences, under 25% seen once. Material: blood. The source of these receptors is a woman in her seventies with Graves' ophthalmopathy.

This clonotype was picked up a small number of times. The CDR3 loop is CSATQGSVNTEAFF. The CDR3 nucleotides read TGCAGTGCTACACAGGGGTCCGTGAACACTGAAGCTTTCTTT. The gene calls are TRBV20-1 and TRBJ1-1; 7 bases are a match to TRBD1. Germline lookup yields CDR1 DFQATT and CDR2 SNEGSKA (reference sequence). The V segment lost 4 bases and the J segment 0 bases; nucleotides outside the gene matches: 5. The CDR3 contains 14 residues.

The table lists this clonotype with many counts. The gene calls are TRBV18 and TRBJ1-2; 9 nucleotides agree with TRBD1. The CDR3 has 12 residues. V gave up 5 bases and J gave up 8 bases; unmatched junction bases: 3. The germline V gene encodes CDR1 KGHSH and CDR2 LQKENI. CDR3 nucleotides: TGTGCCAGCTCAGGGACAGGGACCGGCTACACCTTC. It encodes CASSGTGTGYTF.

In this sample, this clonotype turned up a few times. The CDR3 reads CASRNHQGADSGGYNEQFF. CDR3 bases: TGTGCCAGCAGAAACCACCAGGGGGCCGACAGCGGAGGCTACAATGAGCAGTTCTTC. V gene TRBV27 combines with J gene TRBJ2-1, with 8 bases matching TRBD1. Germline-derived CDR1 and CDR2 are MNHEY and SMNVEV (reference sequence). Trimming cost V 6 bases and J 3 bases; bases outside gene matches: 19. CDR3 length equals 19 residues.

In its sample, this clonotype was seen a few times. CDR3 loop: CASSMTGTTPTDTQYF. The CDR3 region has the DNA TGTGCCAGCAGTATGACCGGGACTACTCCCACAGATACGCAGTATTTT. This chain links TRBV27 with TRBJ2-3; 7 nucleotides agree with TRBD2. The CDR3 length is 16 residues. Looked up from germline, CDR1 is MNHEY and CDR2 is SMNVEV (reference sequence). V was pared by 5 bases and J by 2 bases, with 10 bases of the junction left unmatched.

V gene TRBV7-9 combines with J gene TRBJ2-3; tentative D call: TRBD1 (7 bases). The CDR3 extends over 15 amino acids. The germline gives CDR1 SEHNR, CDR2 FQNEAQ (reference sequence). V lost 3 bases, J lost 5 bases, and 15 bases lay in between. The CDR3 region has the DNA TGTGCCAGCAGCTTCCAGGGGGGTAGAGGAGATACGCAGTATTTT. This codes for CASSFQGGRGDTQYF.

The chain couples TRBV5-6 to TRBJ1-4; possible D gene TRBD1, 5 bases. Trimming cost V 7 bases and J 8 bases, with 18 bases left between them. Germline V gene data show CDR1 as SGHDT and CDR2 as YYEEEE. This CDR3 has 14 amino acids. CDR3 loop: CASGNPGTGEKLFF. The CDR3 coding sequence is TGTGCCAGCGGGAACCCAGGGACTGGGGAAAAACTGTTTTTT.

This rearrangement joins TRBV20-1 to TRBJ1-1; 8 nucleotides align to TRBD1. The trim removed 2 bases at V and 1 base at J, leaving 6 bases unmatched. The CDR3 totals 15 residues. In germline, CDR1 is DFQATT, CDR2 SNEGSKA (reference sequence). The CDR3 bases are TGCAGTGCTAGAATGAGACAGGGGAGGAACACTGAAGCTTTCTTT. Amino acids: CSARMRQGRNTEAFF.

The chain combines TRBV3-1 with TRBJ2-7; 12 nucleotides align to TRBD2. Germline lookup yields CDR1 LGHDT and CDR2 YNNKEL (reference sequence). With V trimmed by 3 bases and J by 10 bases, 7 bases remained unmatched. This CDR3 comprises 14 residues. CDR3 in DNA: TGTGCCAGCAGCCAGACTAGCGGGAGCGTCGAACAGTACTTC. As protein: CASSQTSGSVEQYF.

This clonotype appeared many times. The J gene is TRBJ2-7, the V gene TRBV2; TRBD2 might be the D (5 bases). Germline V CDR1 and CDR2: SNHLY, FYNNEI. The V gene lost 6 bases and the J gene lost 0 bases, with 9 bases spanning the gap. This CDR3 spans 13 amino acids. This CDR3 reads CASRKRLSYEQYF. CDR3 sequence (DNA): TGTGCCAGCAGAAAGCGGCTCTCCTACGAGCAGTACTTC.

This clonotype was counted only a few times. The CDR3 DNA sequence: TGTGCCAGCAGTTCAGGCGGGGTACTAGCGGGCCAAGAGACCCAGTACTTC. Translation gives CASSSGGVLAGQETQYF. J is TRBJ2-5 and V is TRBV6-1; 9 nucleotides match TRBD2. The V segment lost 5 bases and the J segment 1 base; nucleotides outside the gene matches: 11. From germline, CDR1 is MNHNS and CDR2 SASEGT. This CDR3 region has 17 residues.

This clonotype was recorded at least ten times. J is TRBJ1-1 and V is TRBV6-2 or TRBV6-3; 9 nucleotides align to TRBD1. Trimming took 7 bases from V and 5 from J; bases not matched to a gene: 5. The germline V gene encodes CDR1 MNHEY and CDR2 SVGEGT. The CDR3 loop spans 13 amino acids. CDR3 coding DNA: TGTGCCAGCACACACAGGGGGCGAACTGAAGCTTTCTTT. This gives the protein CASTHRGRTEAFF.

The table lists this clonotype with many counts. The chain is built from TRBV7-8 and TRBJ2-2; D gene ambiguous. Germline loops: CDR1 SGHVS, CDR2 FQNEAQ. V lost 4 bases, J lost 5 bases, and 8 bases lay in between. This CDR3 has 13 amino acids. The CDR3: CASSSLGTGELFF. In DNA, the CDR3 is TGTGCCAGCAGCTCCCTGGGTACCGGGGAGCTGTTTTTT.

This clonotype has a count of ten or more. V usage is TRBV12-5 and J usage is TRBJ1-1; tentatively, D is TRBD1 (5 bases). The CDR3 runs to 15 residues. Trimming removed 5 bases at V and 1 base at J, with 14 bases between. From germline, CDR1 is LGHNT and CDR2 FRNRAP. The CDR3 DNA reads as TGTGCTAGTGGTCCGCGGGGACGGCGGAACACTGAAGCTTTCTTT. This encodes CASGPRGRRNTEAFF.

This chain connects TRBV5-1 to TRBJ2-5; a possible D gene is TRBD1 (5 bases). The germline V and J ends were trimmed by 5 bases and 4 bases, with 12 bases remaining between them. The CDR3 runs 13 residues. Looked up from germline, CDR1 is SGHRS and CDR2 is YFSETQ. CDR3 residues: CASRGLIRETQYF. The CDR3 coding sequence is TGCGCCAGCAGGGGGCTGATCAGAGAGACCCAGTACTTC.

This clonotype was observed a few times. As DNA, the CDR3 is TGTGCCAGCAGCCCCCGTAAAGGTCAGGAAAAACTGTTTTTT. Its translation is CASSPRKGQEKLFF. The chain has TRBV7-2 and TRBJ1-4; D not resolved. The CDR3 consists of 14 residues. V was cut by 5 bases and J by 8 bases, with 15 bases left in between. CDR1 SGHTA and CDR2 FQGNSA come from the germline V gene.

Many counts were recorded for this clonotype. This chain links TRBV2 with TRBJ2-7, with 12 bases that match TRBD1. The CDR3 is 18 residues long. Germline CDR1 reads SNHLY; CDR2 reads FYNNEI. Germline trimming cut 5 bases from V and 0 bases from J; bases unmatched to any gene: 11. CDR3 in amino acids: CASSWGQGARGASYEQYF. Here the CDR3 DNA reads TGTGCCAGCAGTTGGGGACAGGGGGCTCGCGGGGCCTCCTACGAGCAGTACTTC.

There are a few counts of this clonotype. The chain has TRBV11-2 and TRBJ1-4; 10 bases fit TRBD1. The CDR3 runs 16 residues. The junction had 6 bases not matched to a gene; V was cut back by 0 bases and J by 8 bases. The germline V gene encodes CDR1 SGHAT and CDR2 FQNNGV. This CDR3 is CASSLDFDRGPEKLFF. Written as DNA, the CDR3 is TGTGCCAGCAGCTTAGATTTTGACAGGGGGCCCGAAAAACTGTTTTTT.

V is TRBV19 and J is TRBJ2-3; 7 bases agree with TRBD1. Germline CDR1 LNHDA, CDR2 SQIVND (reference sequence). V trimming: 5 bases; J trimming: 4 bases; junction bases outside the gene matches: 3. CDR3 length: 13 amino acids. The CDR3 is CASSATGSDTQYF. The CDR3 DNA reads as TGTGCCAGTAGTGCGACAGGGTCAGATACGCAGTATTTT.

In this sample, this clonotype turned up a few times. This chain links TRBV29-1 with TRBJ2-1; 10 bases map to TRBD1. The CDR3 loop spans 15 amino acids. V gave up 2 bases and J gave up 6 bases; unmatched junction bases: 7. Germline loops: CDR1 SQVTM, CDR2 ANQGSEA. CDR3 sequence (DNA): TGCAGCGTTGAAAGGAGGGACAGGGGAGTCAATGAGCAGTTCTTC. It encodes CSVERRDRGVNEQFF.

This clonotype was detected only a few times. The chain employs TRBV20-1 and TRBJ2-1; no firm D call. The V end lost 2 bases, the J end lost 0 bases, and 17 bases lay between the germline ends. Per germline, CDR1 DFQATT and CDR2 SNEGSKA (reference sequence). The CDR3 extends over 17 amino acids. The CDR3 loop reads CSARRNPDGRSYNEQFF. For the CDR3, the DNA is TGCAGTGCTAGAAGAAACCCCGACGGCCGCTCCTACAATGAGCAGTTCTTC.

This clonotype was found many times. In nucleotides, the CDR3 is TGTGCCAGCAGTTTAGGACAGGGGAGCCACGAGCAGTACTTC. This sequence encodes CASSLGQGSHEQYF. The gene calls are TRBV12-3 or TRBV12-4 and TRBJ2-7, with 8 bases identical to TRBD1. V lost 1 base, J lost 5 bases, and 4 bases stayed unmatched. This CDR3 comprises 14 residues.

V and J are TRBV25-1 and TRBJ2-1; 8 bases match TRBD2. The V gene end was trimmed by 5 bases and the J gene end by 10 bases; junction bases not matched to a gene: 7. The germline CDR1 and CDR2 sequences are MGHDK and SYGVNS. The CDR3 length is 13 residues. Here the CDR3 DNA reads TGTGCCAGCAGTCCCCTCGTAGCGGGAGAGCAGTTCTTC. It encodes CASSPLVAGEQFF.

CDR3 sequence reads: CAWGRTVNTEAFF. In nucleotides, the CDR3 is TGTGCCTGGGGACGGACCGTGAACACTGAAGCTTTCTTT. The V gene is TRBV30, the J gene TRBJ1-1; D remains unclear. The germline gives CDR1 GTSNPN, CDR2 SVGIG (reference sequence). V dropped 5 bases and J dropped 0 bases, with 10 bases sitting between them. This CDR3 region has 13 residues.

This clonotype came up a few times. The V gene is TRBV3-1, the J gene TRBJ1-6, with 7 positions matching TRBD1. V was clipped by 6 bases and J by 9 bases; unmatched bases: 8. Per germline, CDR1 LGHDT and CDR2 YNNKEL (reference sequence). The CDR3 covers 14 residues. The CDR3 DNA follows: TGTGCCAGCAGGAGGGGGCCGGGAGGTTCACCCCTCCACTTT. Translated: CASRRGPGGSPLHF.

This clonotype was seen a handful of times. V gene TRBV24-1 combines with J gene TRBJ1-5, with D unresolved. The CDR3 runs to 15 residues. V was clipped by 5 bases and J by 0 bases, with 10 bases between them. Germline V lookup: CDR1 KGHDR, CDR2 SFDVKD. CDR3 protein: CATSGAEYSNQPQHF. DNA of the CDR3: TGTGCCACCAGTGGCGCAGAGTATAGCAATCAGCCCCAGCATTTT.

The V gene is TRBV24-1, the J gene TRBJ2-5; D may be TRBD2 (5 bases). CDR3 size: 14 residues. Trimming shortened V by 3 bases and J by 5 bases, and 12 bases separated the two germline ends. Looked up from germline, CDR1 is KGHDR and CDR2 is SFDVKD. The CDR3 coding sequence is TGTGCCACCAGTGATCCACTAGTAGTGGAGACCCAGTACTTC. It translates to CATSDPLVVETQYF.

This clonotype was observed a handful of times. This chain joins TRBV7-8 and TRBJ2-2; the D is unclear. Trimming left V 0 bases short and J 0 bases short, with 8 bases between. The germline V gene encodes CDR1 SGHVS and CDR2 FQNEAQ. The CDR3 has 16 residues. The CDR3 reads CASSLAKYSNTGELFF. The CDR3 nucleotides read TGTGCCAGCAGCTTAGCTAAGTATTCGAACACCGGGGAGCTGTTTTTT.

This clonotype showed up just a few times. The chain is built from TRBV24-1 and TRBJ2-5; D is unclear. Germline V gives CDR1 KGHDR, CDR2 SFDVKD. The CDR3 loop spans 13 amino acids. Trimming pared 4 bases from V and 0 bases from J, leaving 5 bases between. The CDR3, as DNA: TGTGCCACCAGTGACGGACACCAAGAGACCCAGTACTTC. Encoded protein: CATSDGHQETQYF.